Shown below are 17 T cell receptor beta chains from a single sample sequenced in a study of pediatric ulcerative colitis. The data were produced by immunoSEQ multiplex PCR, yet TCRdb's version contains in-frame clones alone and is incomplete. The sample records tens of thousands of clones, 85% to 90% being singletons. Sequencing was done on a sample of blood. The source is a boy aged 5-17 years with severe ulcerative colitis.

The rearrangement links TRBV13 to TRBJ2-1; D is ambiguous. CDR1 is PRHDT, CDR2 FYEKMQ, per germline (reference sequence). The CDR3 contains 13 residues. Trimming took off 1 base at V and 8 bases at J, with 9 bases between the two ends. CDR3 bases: TGTGCCAGCAGCTTAGAAAGGACCGATGAGCAGTTCTTC. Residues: CASSLERTDEQFF. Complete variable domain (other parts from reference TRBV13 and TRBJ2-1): AAGVIQSPRHLIKEKRETATLKCYPIPRHDTVYWYQQGPGQDPQFLISFYEKMQSDKGSIPDRFSAQQFSDYHSELNMSSLELGDSALYFCASSLERTDEQFFGPGTRLTVL.

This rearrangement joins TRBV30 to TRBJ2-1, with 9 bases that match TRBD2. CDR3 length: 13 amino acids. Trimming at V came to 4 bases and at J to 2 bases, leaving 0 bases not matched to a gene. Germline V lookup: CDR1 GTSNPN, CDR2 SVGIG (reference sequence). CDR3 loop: CAWTSGAYNEQFF. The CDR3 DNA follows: TGTGCCTGGACTAGCGGGGCCTACAATGAGCAGTTCTTC.

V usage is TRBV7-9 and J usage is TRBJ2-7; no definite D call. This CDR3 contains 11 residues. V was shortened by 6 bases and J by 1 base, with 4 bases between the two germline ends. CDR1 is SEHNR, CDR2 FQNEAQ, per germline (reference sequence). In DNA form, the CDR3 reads TGTGCCAGCAGTCATTCCTACGAGCAGTACTTC. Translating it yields CASSHSYEQYF.

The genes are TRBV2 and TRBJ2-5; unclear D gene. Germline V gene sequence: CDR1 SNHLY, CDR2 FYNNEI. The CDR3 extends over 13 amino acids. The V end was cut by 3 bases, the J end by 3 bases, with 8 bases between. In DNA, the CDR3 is TGTGCCAGCAGTGACTGGACGGAAGAGACCCAGTACTTC. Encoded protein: CASSDWTEETQYF.

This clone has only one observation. The CDR3 nucleotides read TGTGCCAGCAGCTCCGAGTTAGCTATCACCGGGGTCCCCACAGATACGCAGTATTTT. It specifies CASSSELAITGVPTDTQYF. This chain connects TRBV7-9 to TRBJ2-3; D is perhaps TRBD2 (5 bases). Germline CDR1 is SEHNR and CDR2 is FQNEAQ (reference sequence). The V and J ends lost 4 bases and 2 bases respectively, with 25 bases between them. The CDR3 runs 19 residues.

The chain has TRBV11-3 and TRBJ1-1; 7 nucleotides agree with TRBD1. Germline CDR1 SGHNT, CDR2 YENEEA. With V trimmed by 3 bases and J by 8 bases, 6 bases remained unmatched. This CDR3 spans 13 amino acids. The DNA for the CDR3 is TGTGCCAGCAGCTTCGGACAGGCCCTGGAAGCTTTCTTT. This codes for CASSFGQALEAFF.

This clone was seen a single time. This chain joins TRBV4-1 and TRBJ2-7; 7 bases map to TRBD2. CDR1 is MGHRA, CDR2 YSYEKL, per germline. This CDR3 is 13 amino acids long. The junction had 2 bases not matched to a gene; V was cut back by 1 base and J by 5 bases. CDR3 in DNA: TGCGCCAGCAGCCAAGGGGACTATGACGAGCAGTACTTC. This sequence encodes CASSQGDYDEQYF.

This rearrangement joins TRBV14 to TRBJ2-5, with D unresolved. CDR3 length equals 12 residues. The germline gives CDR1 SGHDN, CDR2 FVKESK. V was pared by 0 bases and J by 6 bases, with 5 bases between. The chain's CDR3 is CASSQDRKTQYF. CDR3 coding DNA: TGTGCCAGCAGCCAAGATCGGAAGACCCAGTACTTC.

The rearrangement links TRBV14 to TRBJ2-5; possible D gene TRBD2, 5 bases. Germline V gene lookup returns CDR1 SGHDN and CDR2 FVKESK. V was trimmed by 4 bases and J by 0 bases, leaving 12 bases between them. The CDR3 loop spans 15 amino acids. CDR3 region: CASSPGLLYQETQYF. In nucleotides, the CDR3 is TGTGCCAGCAGCCCCGGACTCCTGTACCAAGAGACCCAGTACTTC.

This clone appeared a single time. As DNA, the CDR3 is TGCAGTGCTAGAGGATATGGCTACACCTTC. Its translation: CSARGYGYTF. The V call is TRBV20-1, the J call TRBJ1-2, with D unclear. The V and J ends lost 1 base and 5 bases respectively, with 2 bases between them. CDR1 and CDR2 from the germline V gene are DFQATT and SNEGSKA (reference sequence). The CDR3 contains 10 residues.

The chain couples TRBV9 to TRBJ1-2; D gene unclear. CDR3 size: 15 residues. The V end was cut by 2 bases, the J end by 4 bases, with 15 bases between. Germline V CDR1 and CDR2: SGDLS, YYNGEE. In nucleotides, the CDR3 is TGTGCCAGCAGCGTCAACGCCTATCCCGCCTATGGCTACACCTTC. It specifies CASSVNAYPAYGYTF.

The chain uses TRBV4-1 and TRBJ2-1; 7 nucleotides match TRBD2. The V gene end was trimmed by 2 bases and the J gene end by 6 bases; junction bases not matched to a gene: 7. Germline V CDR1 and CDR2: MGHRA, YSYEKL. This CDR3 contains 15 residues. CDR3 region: CASSQLSGTFNEQFF. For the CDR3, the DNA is TGCGCCAGCAGCCAATTAAGCGGGACCTTCAATGAGCAGTTCTTC.

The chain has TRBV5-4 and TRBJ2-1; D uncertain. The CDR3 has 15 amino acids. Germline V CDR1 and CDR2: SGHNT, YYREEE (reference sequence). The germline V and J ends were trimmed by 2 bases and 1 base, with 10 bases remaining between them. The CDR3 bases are TGTGCCAGCAGCTTTGACATTGGGTCCTACAATGAGCAGTTCTTC. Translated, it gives CASSFDIGSYNEQFF.

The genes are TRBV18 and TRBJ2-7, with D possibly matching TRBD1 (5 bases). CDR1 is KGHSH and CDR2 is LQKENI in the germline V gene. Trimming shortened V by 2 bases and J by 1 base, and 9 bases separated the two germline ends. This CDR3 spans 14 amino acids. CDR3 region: CASSPGAQSYEQYF. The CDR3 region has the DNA TGTGCCAGCTCACCAGGGGCGCAATCCTACGAGCAGTACTTC.

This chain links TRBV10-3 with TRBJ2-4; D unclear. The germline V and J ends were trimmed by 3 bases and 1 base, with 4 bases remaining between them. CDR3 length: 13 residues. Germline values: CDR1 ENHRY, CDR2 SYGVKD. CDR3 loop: CAISDRAKNIQYF. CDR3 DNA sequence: TGTGCCATCAGTGACAGGGCCAAAAACATTCAGTACTTC.

The CDR3 bases are TGTGCCAGCAGTTCCCCACTAGCGGCGTACCAAGAGACCCAGTACTTC. This encodes CASSSPLAAYQETQYF. This chain uses TRBV6-6 with TRBJ2-5, with TRBD2 matching 8 bases. V lost 4 bases, J lost 0 bases, and 7 bases stayed unmatched. The germline CDR1 and CDR2 sequences are MNHNY and SVGAGI (reference sequence). This CDR3 has 16 residues.

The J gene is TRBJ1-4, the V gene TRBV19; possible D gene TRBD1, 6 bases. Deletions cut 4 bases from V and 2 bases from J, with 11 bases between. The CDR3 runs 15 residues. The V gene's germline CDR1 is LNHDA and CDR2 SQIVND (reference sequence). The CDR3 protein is CASSKTGGTNEKLFF. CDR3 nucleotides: TGTGCCAGTAGTAAGACAGGAGGGACTAATGAAAAACTGTTTTTT.